This paragraph covers one T cell receptor (beta chain) sequence. Time point of the sample: late/post reinfection, 12 to 24 weeks after detection. TCR sequencing was done directly ex vivo on sorted cells, without expansion in vitro. Two donors provided sorted CD3+ CD8+ CD45RO- naive CD8 T cells at all three reinfection time points. Only in-frame clones appear in the TCRdb table, and some are missing; sequencing was by immunoSEQ multiplex PCR. The sample carries approximately 49,000 clones, approximately 92% recorded once. The source of the sample is a study of memory CD8 T cells in hepatitis C reinfection. As for the study in general: Two donors cleared primary HCV but became chronic after reinfection. Between 12 and 24 weeks after reinfection detection, late samples were drawn.

The germline V gene has CDR1 SEHNR and CDR2 FQNEAQ (reference sequence). The CDR3 length is 14 residues. The trim removed 4 bases at V and 6 bases at J, leaving 6 bases unmatched. The chain carries TRBV7-9 and TRBJ1-1, with 9 nucleotides matching TRBD1. Sample: naive CD8+ T cells sorted from blood. This TCR derives from a man younger than 35 with hepatitis C virus infection. The CDR3 nucleotides read TGTGCCAGCAGCTCGGGACAGGGTTTATCTGAAGCTTTCTTT. Residues: CASSSGQGLSEAFF.